This TCR beta chain was identified during a study of blood T cells in healthy people across ages. A second 7 to 11 cycle PCR used barcoded and J-beta primers. A single record per CDR3 protein comes from TCRdb applying MiXCR to the 5' RACE reads. The table lists more than 1,400,000 distinct CDR3 sequences, 42% of them singletons, with roughly 7.7% in the top ten. This TCR was sampled from a woman younger than 30 in good health. Sequenced: blood.

The chain's CDR3 is CASSPPLGLAPSYEQYF. As DNA, the CDR3 is TGTGCCAGCAGCCCCCCATTGGGACTAGCACCCTCCTACGAGCAGTACTTC. V is TRBV7-2 and J is TRBJ2-7; 9 bases agree with TRBD2. The CDR3 consists of 17 residues. Germline V lookup: CDR1 SGHTA, CDR2 FQGNSA. After removal of 5 bases from V and 0 bases from J, the junction contained 11 bases not matched to a gene.